The 22 T cell receptor beta chains listed next were all sequenced from one sample in a study of T-cell memory formation after mild COVID-19. TCRdb ran MiXCR on the 5' RACE reads and lists one entry per CDR3 protein. The table lists 49,000 or so distinct CDR3 sequences, 7.3% of them singletons. The sequenced sample was PBMCs or a T cell subset sorted from them (not recorded which). All receptors come from a man younger than 35 who had mild COVID-19 (a few samples of this study predate the infection). Cell type and time point are not known.

About this clonotype: One end of the junction varies from germline; a read error may be responsible. The CDR3 reads CASSYSSQPNYCYTF. Here the CDR3 DNA reads TGTGCCAGCAGTTACTCCAGCCAACCAAACTATTGCTACACCTTC. The chain joins TRBV6-5 to TRBJ1-2; D not certain. The CDR3 contains 15 residues. Germline V lookup: CDR1 MNHEY, CDR2 SVGAGI.

In DNA, the CDR3 is TGTGCCAGCAGTTACTCGAGGGGCGAGCAGTACGTC. Its translation is CASSYSRGEQYV. This chain connects TRBV6-6 to TRBJ2-7; D tentatively fits TRBD1 or TRBD2 (5 bases each). V dropped 0 bases and J dropped 6 bases, with 6 bases sitting between them. The CDR3 spans 12 residues. Germline loops: CDR1 MNHNY, CDR2 SVGAGI (reference sequence).

This chain joins TRBV7-3 and TRBJ2-2, with a possible D match to TRBD1 (5 bases). The length of the CDR3 is 15 residues. V shed 3 bases and J shed 1 base, with 9 bases lying between them. The V gene's germline CDR1 is SGHTA and CDR2 FQGTGA. In DNA form, the CDR3 reads TGTGCCAGCAGCTTTCACGGACAGAACACCGGGGAGCTGTTTTTT. This translates into CASSFHGQNTGELFF.

This clonotype was observed many times. This chain links TRBV11-2 with TRBJ2-1, with D hard to call. CDR1 and CDR2 from the germline V gene are SGHAT and FQNNGV. The CDR3 runs 14 residues. V shed 5 bases and J shed 7 bases, with 15 bases lying between them. The CDR3 DNA follows: TGTGCCAGCAGCCCTAACACGATGGGGAATGAGCAGTTCTTC. Protein sequence: CASSPNTMGNEQFF.

This clonotype showed up just a few times. This chain links TRBV7-2 with TRBJ2-1, with D tentatively TRBD2 (7 bases). CDR3 size: 16 residues. The V end was cut by 0 bases, the J end by 7 bases, with 16 bases between. Germline V gene data show CDR1 as SGHTA and CDR2 as FQGNSA. For the CDR3, the DNA is TGTGCCAGCAGCTTAGCGTTGAGGGGGGGAGCAAATGAGCAGTTCTTC. Translated, it gives CASSLALRGGANEQFF.

The V and J genes are TRBV7-3 and TRBJ2-1; 9 nucleotides agree with TRBD2. Germline V gene lookup returns CDR1 SGHTA and CDR2 FQGTGA. The CDR3 contains 15 residues. With V trimmed by 4 bases and J by 5 bases, 6 bases remained unmatched. The CDR3 bases are TGTGCCAGCAGCTCCCAAGCGGGGGGTCACAATGAGCAGTTCTTC. Translated, it gives CASSSQAGGHNEQFF.

This clonotype was observed a few times. This chain links TRBV7-2 with TRBJ2-3; 10 bases are a match to TRBD2. CDR3 length: 15 amino acids. Germline-derived CDR1 and CDR2 are SGHTA and FQGNSA. V dropped 1 base and J dropped 3; count of bases not matched to a gene: 1. CDR3 loop: CASSLEGLATDTQYF. For the CDR3, the DNA is TGTGCCAGCAGCTTAGAGGGACTAGCGACAGATACGCAGTATTTT.

V and J are TRBV4-2 and TRBJ1-2; D gene uncertain. Trimming took off 0 bases at V and 1 base at J, with 9 bases between the two ends. The CDR3 is 15 residues long. The V gene's germline CDR1 is LGHNA and CDR2 YNFKEQ. The CDR3 bases are TGTGCCAGCAGCCAAGACCGCCTTTTTAACTATGGCTACACCTTC. Its translation is CASSQDRLFNYGYTF.

The chain has TRBV11-2 and TRBJ2-5; D may be TRBD2 (5 bases). Germline CDR1 SGHAT, CDR2 FQNNGV. Trimming pared 5 bases from V and 4 bases from J, leaving 17 bases between. The CDR3 sequence is 15 residues long. Written as DNA, the CDR3 is TGTGCCAGCAGCCAGTGGGTGTCAGGAGGAGAGACCCAGTACTTC. Translated: CASSQWVSGGETQYF.

This clonotype came up a few times. The chain employs TRBV6-5 and TRBJ1-4; possibly TRBD1 for D (5 bases). The CDR3 contains 15 residues. Trimming pared 3 bases from V and 0 bases from J, leaving 8 bases between. Germline CDR1 and CDR2: MNHEY and SVGAGI. CDR3 sequence: CASSYGGATNEKLFF. In nucleotides, the CDR3 is TGTGCCAGCAGTTATGGGGGTGCAACTAATGAAAAACTGTTTTTT.

The chain couples TRBV6-4 to TRBJ2-3; 9 bases are shared with TRBD2. The germline V gene has CDR1 MRHNA and CDR2 SNTAGT. The CDR3 contains 14 residues. V lost 4 bases to trimming and J lost 2 bases; unmatched junction nucleotides: 1. CDR3 amino acids: CASSGGGATDTQYF. The CDR3 coding sequence is TGTGCCAGCAGTGGCGGGGGGGCCACAGATACGCAGTATTTT.

This clonotype occurred many times. The gene calls are TRBV5-1 and TRBJ2-3; D call uncertain. The CDR3 runs to 14 residues. The V end lost 0 bases, the J end lost 1 base, and 6 bases lay between the germline ends. The V gene's germline CDR1 is SGHRS and CDR2 YFSETQ. The CDR3 sequence: CASSLASGTDTQYF. Here the CDR3 DNA reads TGCGCCAGCAGCTTGGCGTCGGGCACAGATACGCAGTATTTT. The variable domain in full, completed from reference TRBV5-1 and TRBJ2-3, reads KAGVTQTPRYLIKTRGQQVTLSCSPISGHRSVSWYQQTPGQGLQFLFEYFSETQRNKGNFPGRFSGRQFSNSRSEMNVSTLELGDSALYLCASSLASGTDTQYFGPGTRLTVL.

This clonotype was counted ten times or more. J is TRBJ2-5 and V is TRBV20-1; 8 bases fit TRBD1. CDR1 is DFQATT and CDR2 is SNEGSKA in the germline V gene (reference sequence). V was clipped by 7 bases and J by 4 bases; unmatched bases: 8. The CDR3 sequence is 13 residues long. Written as DNA, the CDR3 is TGCAGTGGAGTGAGGGGGACAGGAGAGACCCAGTACTTC. It encodes CSGVRGTGETQYF.

There are many counts of this clonotype. This rearrangement joins TRBV7-9 to TRBJ2-6; D not certain. CDR3 length: 13 amino acids. The V end was cut by 6 bases, the J end by 2 bases, with 5 bases between. Germline lookup yields CDR1 SEHNR and CDR2 FQNEAQ (reference sequence). The CDR3 nucleotides are TGTGCCAGCAGTTACGCTGGGGCCAACGTCCTGACTTTC. Protein sequence: CASSYAGANVLTF.

The chain has TRBV11-1 and TRBJ2-3; TRBD2 matches at 7 bases. Germline CDR1 SGHAT, CDR2 FQDESV (reference sequence). The CDR3 runs 14 residues. V trimming: 4 bases; J trimming: 2 bases; junction bases outside the gene matches: 3. CDR3 sequence reads: CASSSSGYTDTQYF. The CDR3 region has the DNA TGTGCCAGCAGCTCTAGCGGCTACACAGATACGCAGTATTTT.

The chain joins TRBV2 to TRBJ2-3, with 10 positions matching TRBD2. The J segment lost 3 bases and the V segment lost 7 bases, leaving 10 bases of the junction unmatched. The CDR3 is 16 amino acids. Germline V gene data show CDR1 as SNHLY and CDR2 as FYNNEI. The CDR3 DNA reads as TGTGCCAGCATCCCCGGGGTTAGCGGGGGGACAGATACGCAGTATTTT. It encodes CASIPGVSGGTDTQYF.

This clonotype was recorded many times. V gene TRBV12-3 or TRBV12-4 combines with J gene TRBJ2-2; D not resolved. The CDR3 length is 13 residues. Trimming pared 2 bases from V and 6 bases from J, leaving 7 bases between. The CDR3 loop reads CASSLNRAGELFF. CDR3 DNA: TGTGCCAGCAGTTTAAATCGGGCCGGGGAGCTGTTTTTT.

This clonotype was observed a handful of times. The chain recombines TRBV6-4 with TRBJ1-2; D ambiguous. Germline V CDR1 and CDR2: MRHNA, SNTAGT. The CDR3 covers 13 residues. Trimming removed 5 bases from V and 8 bases from J, with 15 bases in between. This CDR3 reads CASSPRAGSGYTF. As DNA, the CDR3 is TGTGCCAGCAGTCCGAGGGCGGGGAGCGGCTACACCTTC.

This clonotype appeared a few times. This rearrangement joins TRBV4-3 to TRBJ1-1; D unclear. Trimming shortened V by 0 bases and J by 6 bases, and 8 bases separated the two germline ends. Germline loops: CDR1 LGHNA, CDR2 YSLEER. This CDR3 has 13 amino acids. The CDR3 region is CASSQDFVAEAFF. The CDR3 DNA reads TGCGCCAGCAGCCAAGATTTCGTCGCTGAAGCTTTCTTT.

In this sample, this clonotype turned up many times. This chain joins TRBV7-2 and TRBJ2-1; TRBD1 might be the D (7 bases). V lost 8 bases, J lost 7 bases, and 24 bases lay in between. The CDR3 covers 16 residues. CDR1 is SGHTA, CDR2 FQGNSA, per germline. The CDR3 nucleotides read TGTGCCAGCGGACTACGAACAGCGACAGGGAGGAATGAGCAGTTCTTC. It yields the protein CASGLRTATGRNEQFF.

This clonotype was recorded at least ten times. The V and J genes are TRBV5-1 and TRBJ2-3; TRBD1 might be the D (5 bases). Germline V gene sequence: CDR1 SGHRS, CDR2 YFSETQ. This CDR3 has 15 amino acids. V was pared by 7 bases and J by 0 bases, with 15 bases between. CDR3 bases: TGCGCCAGCGCTCCTGGGGCCGCTAGCACAGATACGCAGTATTTT. Translated, it gives CASAPGAASTDTQYF.

This rearrangement joins TRBV7-9 to TRBJ1-2, with D possibly being TRBD1 (5 bases). The ends were cut back, 5 bases at V and 3 bases at J, with 22 bases in the middle. This CDR3 contains 17 residues. CDR1 and CDR2 (germline): SEHNR, FQNEAQ (reference sequence). The CDR3 loop reads CASSRGGPSAADYGYTF. The CDR3 DNA sequence: TGTGCCAGCAGCCGCGGGGGACCTAGCGCTGCGGACTATGGCTACACCTTC.